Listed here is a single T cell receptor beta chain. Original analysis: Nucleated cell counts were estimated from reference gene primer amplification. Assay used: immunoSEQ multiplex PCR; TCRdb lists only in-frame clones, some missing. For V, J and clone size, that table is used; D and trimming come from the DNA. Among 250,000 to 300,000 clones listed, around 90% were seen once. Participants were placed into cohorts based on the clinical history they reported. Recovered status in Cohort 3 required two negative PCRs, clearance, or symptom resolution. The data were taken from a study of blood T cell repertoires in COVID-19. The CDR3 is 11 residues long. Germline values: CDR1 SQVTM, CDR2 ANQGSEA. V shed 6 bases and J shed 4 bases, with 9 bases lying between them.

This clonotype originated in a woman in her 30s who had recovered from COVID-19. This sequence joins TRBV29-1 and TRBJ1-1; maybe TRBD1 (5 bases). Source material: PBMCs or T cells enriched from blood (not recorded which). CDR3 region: CSVWRGTEAFF. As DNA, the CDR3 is TGCAGCGTCTGGAGGGGCACTGAAGCTTTCTTT.